These 30 T cell receptor beta chains share one sample of origin, sequenced in a study of cytomegalovirus exposure and HLA in healthy donors. Use of 60 Vbeta and 13 Jbeta primers characterized the PCR. Produced via immunoSEQ multiplex PCR; TCRdb's table is partial and in-frame only. The table shows 150,000 to 200,000 clones, with roughly four fifths occurring only once. Sequencing was performed on PBMCs. The source of these receptors is a middle-aged man in good health and CMV-seronegative.

This chain connects TRBV7-9 to TRBJ2-5, with 11 bases lining up with TRBD2. V was pared by 4 bases and J by 2 bases, with 3 bases of the junction left unmatched. This CDR3 region has 15 residues. The germline CDR1 and CDR2 sequences are SEHNR and FQNEAQ (reference sequence). CDR3 DNA: TGTGCCAGCAGCTGGACTAGCGGGCCTCAAGAGACCCAGTACTTC. Protein: CASSWTSGPQETQYF.

The rearrangement links TRBV7-3 to TRBJ2-1; unclear D gene. Trimming left V 4 bases short and J 0 bases short, with 10 bases between. The germline gives CDR1 SGHTA, CDR2 FQGTGA. This CDR3 is built from 15 residues. The CDR3, as DNA: TGTGCCAGCAGCTCAAGCTGGAGCTCCTACAATGAGCAGTTCTTC. Translated, it gives CASSSSWSSYNEQFF.

This clone was counted only a few times. The chain is built from TRBV14 and TRBJ1-1, with a possible D match to TRBD1 (6 bases). CDR1 and CDR2 (germline): SGHDN, FVKESK. The CDR3 runs to 13 residues. The V and J ends lost 3 bases and 5 bases respectively, with 10 bases between them. The DNA for the CDR3 is TGTGCCAGCAGCCAGGTTGACAGGACTGAAGCTTTCTTT. Its translation is CASSQVDRTEAFF.

The CDR3 loop reads CSVEIVSVEQFF. DNA for the CDR3: TGCAGCGTTGAAATAGTTAGTGTTGAGCAGTTCTTC. J is TRBJ2-1 and V is TRBV29-1, with D hard to call. There are 12 residues in the CDR3. Trimming left V 2 bases short and J 9 bases short, with 11 bases between. Germline V CDR1 and CDR2: SQVTM, ANQGSEA.

This clone has just one count. The V gene is TRBV12-5, the J gene TRBJ2-7, with TRBD1 as a possible D gene (5 bases). Trimming removed 4 bases at V and 0 bases at J, with 13 bases between. The CDR3 length is 15 residues. Looked up from germline, CDR1 is LGHNT and CDR2 is FRNRAP. The chain's CDR3 is CASGSVGVGSYEQYF. The CDR3 nucleotides read TGTGCTAGTGGTTCCGTAGGGGTCGGCTCCTACGAGCAGTACTTC.

The genes are TRBV7-9 and TRBJ2-2; 8 bases line up with TRBD2. After removal of 7 bases from V and 7 bases from J, the junction contained 8 bases not matched to a gene. The CDR3 loop spans 14 amino acids. The V gene's germline CDR1 is SEHNR and CDR2 FQNEAQ (reference sequence). The CDR3 protein is CASTGGGAVGELFF. CDR3 bases: TGTGCCAGCACCGGGGGGGGCGCCGTCGGGGAGCTGTTTTTT.

This clone was seen a few times. The chain's CDR3 is CASCRGPSSYEQYF. The CDR3 region has the DNA TGTGCCAGCTGCAGGGGGCCGAGCTCCTACGAGCAGTACTTC. The chain is built from TRBV6-5 and TRBJ2-7; 8 bases map to TRBD1. The CDR3 consists of 14 residues. Germline CDR1 reads MNHEY; CDR2 reads SVGAGI. J lost 0 bases, V lost 8 bases, and 6 bases had no gene match.

V gene TRBV30 combines with J gene TRBJ2-1; tentative D call: TRBD2 (6 bases). The V gene lost 0 bases and the J gene lost 0 bases, with 9 bases spanning the gap. The CDR3 length is 15 residues. CDR1 and CDR2 (germline): GTSNPN, SVGIG (reference sequence). The CDR3 loop is CAWSVAGHSYNEQFF. CDR3 nucleotide sequence: TGTGCCTGGAGTGTAGCGGGCCACTCCTACAATGAGCAGTTCTTC.

The V and J genes are TRBV5-1 and TRBJ2-1; 9 bases align to TRBD2. The CDR3 extends over 18 amino acids. Germline-derived CDR1 and CDR2 are SGHRS and YFSETQ. The junction had 10 bases not matched to a gene; V was cut back by 0 bases and J by 3 bases. The CDR3 nucleotides are TGCGCCAGCAGCTTGGTGGTGGCGGGGGGGTTGGGCTACAATGAGCAGTTCTTC. This translates into CASSLVVAGGLGYNEQFF. Together with reference TRBV5-1 and TRBJ2-1, the CDR3 gives the full variable domain: KAGVTQTPRYLIKTRGQQVTLSCSPISGHRSVSWYQQTPGQGLQFLFEYFSETQRNKGNFPGRFSGRQFSNSRSEMNVSTLELGDSALYLCASSLVVAGGLGYNEQFFGPGTRLTVL.

About this clone itself: Other DNA sequences in this specimen translate into the identical CDR3. This CDR3 reads CSVKRGTAYEQYF. CDR3 in DNA: TGCAGCGTTAAGCGGGGGACGGCCTACGAGCAGTACTTC. This sequence joins TRBV29-1 and TRBJ2-7, with 8 bases fitting TRBD2. This CDR3 has 13 residues. Germline CDR1 SQVTM, CDR2 ANQGSEA. Losses at the gene ends were 5 bases for V and 2 bases for J; bases not matched to a gene: 5.

The chain joins TRBV21-1 to TRBJ1-2; TRBD1, the table's D call, was not compared with the DNA. TRBV21-1 is an annotated pseudogene. The CDR3 covers 14 residues. The DNA of the CDR3 is TGTGCCAGCAGCAATGACAATCCCACCTATGGCTACACCTTC. As protein: CASSNDNPTYGYTF.

The chain links TRBV6-5 to TRBJ2-7; 10 nucleotides agree with TRBD1. From germline, CDR1 is MNHEY and CDR2 SVGAGI. The CDR3 consists of 13 residues. The junction had 5 bases not matched to a gene; V was cut back by 8 bases and J by 4 bases. CDR3 coding DNA: TGTGCCAGCGGAGACAGGGGGCATTACGAGCAGTACTTC. This codes for CASGDRGHYEQYF.

This chain links TRBV27 with TRBJ2-5, with 12 bases matching TRBD2. The J segment lost 2 bases and the V segment lost 6 bases, leaving 4 bases of the junction unmatched. The germline CDR1 and CDR2 sequences are MNHEY and SMNVEV (reference sequence). This CDR3 region has 15 residues. The DNA for the CDR3 is TGTGCCAGCAGCCACCTAGCGGGAGGGCAAGAGACCCAGTACTTC. Residues: CASSHLAGGQETQYF.

The gene calls are TRBV19 and TRBJ2-2, with a tentative D call TRBD2 (6 bases). V lost 6 bases, J lost 0 bases, and 11 bases lay in between. This CDR3 has 15 residues. The germline CDR1 and CDR2 sequences are LNHDA and SQIVND (reference sequence). Here the CDR3 reads CASRLANSNTGELFF. CDR3 sequence (DNA): TGTGCCAGTAGACTAGCTAATTCGAACACCGGGGAGCTGTTTTTT. Combining the CDR3 with reference TRBV19 and TRBJ2-2 gives the whole variable domain DGGITQSPKYLFRKEGQNVTLSCEQNLNHDAMYWYRQDPGQGLRLIYYSQIVNDFQKGDIAEGYSVSREKKESFPLTVTSAQKNPTAFYLCASRLANSNTGELFFGEGSRLTVL.

The genes are TRBV27 and TRBJ2-4, with D perhaps matching TRBD1 (6 bases). CDR3 length: 14 amino acids. The germline V gene encodes CDR1 MNHEY and CDR2 SMNVEV (reference sequence). Trimming cost V 4 bases and J 0 bases, with 7 bases left between them. The CDR3 coding sequence is TGTGCCAGCAGTTCGACAGGAGCCAAAAACATTCAGTACTTC. Encoded protein: CASSSTGAKNIQYF.

This chain uses TRBV2 with TRBJ1-4; TRBD1 matches 7 bases. The length of the CDR3 is 15 residues. Trimming cost V 7 bases and J 6 bases; bases outside gene matches: 11. Germline values: CDR1 SNHLY, CDR2 FYNNEI. The CDR3 spells CASKTFDRVDEKLFF. CDR3 in DNA: TGTGCCAGCAAGACTTTTGACAGGGTAGATGAAAAACTGTTTTTT.

The chain employs TRBV1 and TRBJ2-2; the D call TRBD2 from the table was never checked on the DNA. TRBV1 is labeled a pseudogene. This CDR3 contains 18 residues. The CDR3 DNA reads TGCACCAGCAGCCTGTTTTCTAGCGCACCAGGCGGGACCGGGGAGCTGTTTTTT. Its translation is CTSSLFSSAPGGTGELFF.

This rearrangement joins TRBV29-1 to TRBJ2-1; 8 bases line up with TRBD1. Germline-derived CDR1 and CDR2 are SQVTM and ANQGSEA. The CDR3 is made up of 16 amino acids. The V and J ends lost 1 base and 8 bases, in that order; junction bases with no gene match: 13. CDR3 sequence reads: CSVEGPRTGLGDEQFF. In DNA form, the CDR3 reads TGCAGCGTTGAAGGCCCCCGGACAGGGCTCGGGGATGAGCAGTTCTTC.

The J gene is TRBJ2-5, the V gene TRBV15; 12 bases match TRBD1. Trimming cost V 5 bases and J 5 bases; bases outside gene matches: 9. CDR1 and CDR2 (germline): LNHNV, YYDKDF (reference sequence). The CDR3 is made up of 16 amino acids. CDR3 in DNA: TGTGCCACCAGCGGGAGGGACAGGGGGCTAGGGGAGACCCAGTACTTC. This gives the protein CATSGRDRGLGETQYF.

The V gene is TRBV29-1, the J gene TRBJ2-2; 9 positions agree with TRBD1. CDR3 length equals 15 residues. In germline, CDR1 is SQVTM, CDR2 ANQGSEA. Trimming removed 4 bases from V and 4 bases from J; junction bases left unmatched: 7. CDR3 bases: TGCAGCGTTGTAAGTGGGACAGGGTTCACCGGGGAGCTGTTTTTT. Protein: CSVVSGTGFTGELFF.

The J gene is TRBJ2-1, the V gene TRBV19; TRBD1 is a possible D gene (5 bases). Germline-derived CDR1 and CDR2 are LNHDA and SQIVND (reference sequence). CDR3 size: 13 residues. The germline V and J ends were trimmed by 5 bases and 4 bases, with 9 bases remaining between them. The chain's CDR3 is CASSDSSYNEQFF. The CDR3 region has the DNA TGTGCCAGTAGTGACAGCTCTTACAATGAGCAGTTCTTC.

V usage is TRBV6-5 and J usage is TRBJ2-3; 7 bases line up with TRBD2. The germline CDR1 and CDR2 sequences are MNHEY and SVGAGI. The CDR3 length is 15 residues. Trimming removed 5 bases from V and 3 bases from J; junction bases left unmatched: 8. In nucleotides, the CDR3 is TGTGCCAGCAGTCGGGGGAGGGCCTTGACAGATACGCAGTATTTT. Translating it yields CASSRGRALTDTQYF.

The chain combines TRBV6-5 with TRBJ2-5, with D uncertain. The germline CDR1 and CDR2 sequences are MNHEY and SVGAGI. The CDR3 spans 15 residues. V was clipped by 0 bases and J by 2 bases, with 10 bases between them. Here the CDR3 DNA reads TGTGCCAGCAGTTACTCTGCTGGGCAGCAAGAGACCCAGTACTTC. Translation gives CASSYSAGQQETQYF.

V gene TRBV18 combines with J gene TRBJ2-5, with D uncertain. Germline V gene data show CDR1 as KGHSH and CDR2 as LQKENI. The CDR3 extends over 13 amino acids. V lost 3 bases and J lost 5, with 10 bases in between. In DNA, the CDR3 is TGTGCCAGCTCACCCCCTGGGCCGGAGACCCAGTACTTC. It encodes CASSPPGPETQYF.

The rearrangement joins TRBV6-5 to TRBJ2-3; D possibly corresponds to TRBD1 (5 bases). V gave up 7 bases and J gave up 0 bases, with 11 bases separating them. Germline CDR1 is MNHEY and CDR2 is SVGAGI. The CDR3 is 14 amino acids. The CDR3 DNA sequence: TGTGCCAGCAAGGGGCTCATTAGCACAGATACGCAGTATTTT. Its protein product is CASKGLISTDTQYF.

About this clone: At one end, the junction sequence differs from germline, possibly due to a read error. The rearrangement links TRBV30 to TRBJ2-3; 12 nucleotides match TRBD2. The CDR3 spans 12 residues. Germline values: CDR1 GTSNPN, CDR2 SVGIG (reference sequence). The chain's CDR3 is CAWSPLAGGPGF. CDR3 bases: TGTGCCTGGAGTCCCCTAGCGGGAGGGCCGGGTTTT. Combining the CDR3 with reference TRBV30 and TRBJ2-3 gives the whole variable domain SQTIHQWPATLVQPVGSPLSLECTVEGTSNPNLYWYRQAAGRGLQLLFYSVGIGQISSEVPQNLSASRPQDRQFILSSKKLLLSDSGFYLCAWSPLAGGPGFGPGTRLTVL.

The J gene is TRBJ2-7, the V gene TRBV28; TRBD1 agrees at 8 bases. Germline values: CDR1 MDHEN, CDR2 SYDVKM. The V gene end was trimmed by 5 bases and the J gene end by 4 bases; junction bases not matched to a gene: 10. The CDR3 is made up of 15 amino acids. The CDR3, as DNA: TGTGCCAGCAGTCCCCCAGGACAGGGAACTTACGAGCAGTACTTC. Its protein is CASSPPGQGTYEQYF.

DNA for the CDR3: TGTGCCAGCAGCTTCCAGGTGAACACCGGGGAGCTGTTTTTT. Encoded protein: CASSFQVNTGELFF. This chain links TRBV5-6 with TRBJ2-2; no reliable D call. V was pared by 2 bases and J by 1 base, with 6 bases between. The CDR3 loop spans 14 amino acids. The V gene's germline CDR1 is SGHDT and CDR2 YYEEEE.

CDR3 in DNA: TGTGCCAGCAGCCCCTGGACAGGTAGCTCCTACAATGAGCAGTTCTTC. This translates into CASSPWTGSSYNEQFF. The genes are TRBV14 and TRBJ2-1, with 7 positions matching TRBD1. The CDR3 extends over 16 amino acids. V trimming: 4 bases; J trimming: 0 bases; junction bases outside the gene matches: 6. The germline V gene has CDR1 SGHDN and CDR2 FVKESK. The full variable domain, completed using reference TRBV14 and TRBJ2-1, is EAGVTQFPSHSVIEKGQTVTLRCDPISGHDNLYWYRRVMGKEIKFLLHFVKESKQDESGMPNNRFLAERTGGTYSTLKVQPAELEDSGVYFCASSPWTGSSYNEQFFGPGTRLTVL.

The V call is TRBV4-3, the J call TRBJ2-7; 8 bases fit TRBD1. Germline trimming cut 1 base from V and 3 bases from J; bases unmatched to any gene: 2. The CDR3 runs 14 residues. Germline V gives CDR1 LGHNA, CDR2 YSLEER. Here the CDR3 reads CASSQADRGYEQYF. CDR3 in DNA: TGCGCCAGCAGCCAAGCCGACAGGGGCTACGAGCAGTACTTC.